The next 28 T cell receptor beta chains were all read from a single sample in a study of shared clonotypes between healthy human individuals. Libraries were prepared by immunoSEQ multiplex PCR; TCRdb keeps only in-frame clonotypes and omits some of them. The table has around 350,000 clones, 70% to 75% seen once. The sample taken for sequencing was memory CD4+ T cells sorted from blood. Specified subset: CD45RA-negative fraction. These TCRs come from a young man in good health.

The V call is TRBV11-2, the J call TRBJ2-6, with TRBD2 as a possible D gene (5 bases). V was cut by 2 bases and J by 0 bases, with 11 bases left in between. The CDR3 runs to 17 residues. From germline, CDR1 is SGHAT and CDR2 FQNNGV. CDR3 protein: CASSLRATSSGANVLTF. CDR3 nucleotides: TGTGCCAGCAGCTTAAGGGCAACTAGCTCTGGGGCCAACGTCCTGACTTTC.

This chain links TRBV18 with TRBJ2-7; 9 bases are shared with TRBD1. V was clipped by 6 bases and J by 2 bases; unmatched bases: 20. The V gene's germline CDR1 is KGHSH and CDR2 LQKENI. The length of the CDR3 is 19 residues. The DNA of the CDR3 is TGTGCCAGCTCGGCCCGTGGGGGACAGGGAGTGCGAGAAGCCTACGAGCAGTACTTC. Its protein product is CASSARGGQGVREAYEQYF.

The V call is TRBV5-6, the J call TRBJ2-3; 7 bases map to TRBD1. There are 14 residues in the CDR3. V dropped 4 bases and J dropped 3; count of bases not matched to a gene: 5. Germline V gene lookup returns CDR1 SGHDT and CDR2 YYEEEE. The CDR3 DNA reads TGTGCCAGCAGCCCCGACAGGGCGACAGATACGCAGTATTTT. Protein: CASSPDRATDTQYF.

The J gene is TRBJ2-7, the V gene TRBV28, with 9 bases that match TRBD1. V lost 6 bases to trimming and J lost 1 base; unmatched junction nucleotides: 10. Germline V lookup: CDR1 MDHEN, CDR2 SYDVKM. This CDR3 spans 16 amino acids. CDR3 DNA: TGTGCCAGCAGCCCTCCTGTGGACAGGGGTTCCTACGAGCAGTACTTC. It is translated as CASSPPVDRGSYEQYF.

V gene TRBV7-9 combines with J gene TRBJ2-3; 9 positions match TRBD1. This CDR3 spans 14 amino acids. The germline V gene has CDR1 SEHNR and CDR2 FQNEAQ (reference sequence). J gave up 1 base and V 4 bases, and 0 bases lay outside the gene matches. CDR3 bases: TGTGCCAGCAGCTGGGACAGGGGCACAGATACGCAGTATTTT. Translated, it gives CASSWDRGTDTQYF.

This clone was picked up a small number of times. This chain uses TRBV5-1 with TRBJ2-2, with TRBD2 identical over 10 bases. The CDR3 extends over 15 amino acids. Germline V gene lookup returns CDR1 SGHRS and CDR2 YFSETQ. J was trimmed by 5 bases and V by 6 bases; bases with no gene match: 7. The CDR3 DNA follows: TGCGCCAGCAAGAGCGGGAGGGCCGGAACCGGGGAGCTGTTTTTT. Encoded protein: CASKSGRAGTGELFF. Supplemented by reference TRBV5-1 and TRBJ2-2, the full variable domain reads KAGVTQTPRYLIKTRGQQVTLSCSPISGHRSVSWYQQTPGQGLQFLFEYFSETQRNKGNFPGRFSGRQFSNSRSEMNVSTLELGDSALYLCASKSGRAGTGELFFGEGSRLTVL.

The chain has TRBV2 and TRBJ2-1; either TRBD1 or TRBD2 may supply D (5 bases each). Deletions cut 6 bases from V and 3 bases from J, with 15 bases between. Germline CDR1 reads SNHLY; CDR2 reads FYNNEI. This CDR3 has 15 residues. CDR3 loop: CASRGPNPVYNEQFF. For the CDR3, the DNA is TGTGCCAGCAGGGGACCCAACCCCGTCTACAATGAGCAGTTCTTC.

This chain connects TRBV5-1 to TRBJ2-5, with 16 bases fitting TRBD2. CDR3 size: 17 residues. Germline-derived CDR1 and CDR2 are SGHRS and YFSETQ. Unmatched junction bases numbered 4, after V lost 3 bases and J lost 2 bases. In DNA form, the CDR3 reads TGCGCCAGCAGCTCGGGACTAGCGGGAGGGGTACAAGAGACCCAGTACTTC. Translation: CASSSGLAGGVQETQYF.

This chain joins TRBV5-1 and TRBJ2-1, with a tentative D call TRBD2 (6 bases). Germline loops: CDR1 SGHRS, CDR2 YFSETQ. The CDR3 contains 15 residues. V was shortened by 0 bases and J by 4 bases, with 11 bases between the two germline ends. The CDR3 protein is CASSLVAVTYNEQFF. The CDR3 DNA reads TGCGCCAGCAGCTTGGTAGCGGTTACTTACAATGAGCAGTTCTTC.

With respect to this clone: A much larger clone is a single base away; this may be a read error. The gene calls are TRBV7-6 and TRBJ2-5; 10 bases match TRBD1. The germline V gene encodes CDR1 SGHVS and CDR2 FNYEAQ. The CDR3 loop spans 17 amino acids. Losses at the gene ends were 1 base for V and 5 bases for J; bases not matched to a gene: 10. In nucleotides, the CDR3 is TGTGCCAGCAGCTTAGGCCCCGAGACAGGGGGCGGGGAGACCCAGTACTTC. Encoded protein: CASSLGPETGGGETQYF.

V gene TRBV11-2 combines with J gene TRBJ2-1; D may be TRBD1 or TRBD2 (6 bases each). The germline gives CDR1 SGHAT, CDR2 FQNNGV. The CDR3 is made up of 14 amino acids. V was pared by 5 bases and J by 5 bases, with 13 bases between. CDR3 in DNA: TGTGCCAGCAGCCGCCGGGGGCCTGACAATGAGCAGTTCTTC. Its protein is CASSRRGPDNEQFF.

The V gene is TRBV7-8, the J gene TRBJ2-7, with 11 bases identical to TRBD1. Germline CDR1 SGHVS, CDR2 FQNEAQ. J gave up 3 bases and V 1 base, and 8 bases lay outside the gene matches. The CDR3 consists of 17 residues. The CDR3 region has the DNA TGTGCCAGCAGCTTAGTAGGCACGGGGACAGGGGGCTACGAGCAGTACTTC. Translation gives CASSLVGTGTGGYEQYF.

This clone showed up just once. J is TRBJ2-5 and V is TRBV2; D is uncertain. V shed 3 bases and J shed 2 bases, with 10 bases lying between them. This CDR3 contains 14 residues. Germline CDR1 is SNHLY and CDR2 is FYNNEI. Here the CDR3 DNA reads TGTGCCAGCAGTGAGCTTGTGGTACAAGAGACCCAGTACTTC. It specifies CASSELVVQETQYF.

The chain carries TRBV7-2 and TRBJ2-7, with TRBD2 matching over 7 bases. This CDR3 is 14 amino acids long. The germline V gene encodes CDR1 SGHTA and CDR2 FQGNSA. With 5 bases clipped from V and 6 bases from J, the junction kept 10 bases outside the gene matches. DNA of the CDR3: TGTGCCAGCAGCCCCAAGGGGAGGGCCATCGAGCAGTACTTC. Protein product: CASSPKGRAIEQYF.

V usage is TRBV19 and J usage is TRBJ1-2; D perhaps matches TRBD1 (6 bases). The germline V gene encodes CDR1 LNHDA and CDR2 SQIVND (reference sequence). The V end was cut by 5 bases, the J end by 4 bases, with 17 bases between. The length of the CDR3 is 15 residues. The CDR3 spells CASSPADSPLYGYTF. CDR3 coding DNA: TGTGCCAGTAGTCCGGCGGACAGCCCACTCTATGGCTACACCTTC.

The rearrangement joins TRBV28 to TRBJ1-3, with D hard to call. V dropped 5 bases and J dropped 8 bases, with 10 bases sitting between them. CDR3 length: 12 amino acids. The V gene's germline CDR1 is MDHEN and CDR2 SYDVKM. The CDR3 DNA reads as TGTGCCAGCAGTAGCGCGACGGACACCATATATTTT. Translated, it gives CASSSATDTIYF.

This clone was seen just once. A much larger clone differs by one base, so this may be a read error. The J gene is TRBJ1-4, the V gene TRBV7-8; 9 nucleotides align to TRBD1. The germline CDR1 and CDR2 sequences are SGHVS and FQNEAQ. Trimming removed 10 bases from V and 5 bases from J; junction bases left unmatched: 11. This CDR3 has 15 amino acids. CDR3 nucleotide sequence: TGTGCCAACAGTTCCTCCGGGACAGGGAATGAAAAACTGTTTTTT. This encodes CANSSSGTGNEKLFF.

This clone came up once. The CDR3 nucleotides read TGTGCCAGCAGTGAAAATTTTAGGGCCGGTGGAAAACTGTTTTTT. Its protein product is CASSENFRAGGKLFF. The chain carries TRBV2 and TRBJ1-4, with no clear D. CDR1 is SNHLY, CDR2 FYNNEI, per germline. The CDR3 contains 15 residues. Trimming took 2 bases from V and 10 from J, leaving 17 bases between them.

The V and J genes are TRBV29-1 and TRBJ1-5; D gene uncertain. Trimming pared 5 bases from V and 1 base from J, leaving 6 bases between. Germline-derived CDR1 and CDR2 are SQVTM and ANQGSEA. The CDR3 is made up of 12 amino acids. The CDR3 region is CSVRESNQPQHF. The CDR3 DNA sequence: TGCAGCGTTAGGGAGAGCAATCAGCCCCAGCATTTT.

The V and J genes are TRBV6-1 and TRBJ2-1; unclear D gene. This CDR3 has 13 amino acids. V lost 4 bases, J lost 5 bases, and 9 bases lay in between. Germline V CDR1 and CDR2: MNHNS, SASEGT. CDR3 in amino acids: CASSGRRHNEQFF. In DNA form, the CDR3 reads TGTGCCAGCAGTGGACGGCGACACAATGAGCAGTTCTTC.

The rearrangement links TRBV10-1 to TRBJ2-3; weak D call: TRBD2 (5 bases). Germline values: CDR1 WNHNN, CDR2 SYGVQD (reference sequence). The CDR3 spans 14 residues. Deletions cut 4 bases from V and 2 bases from J, with 10 bases between. The CDR3 DNA reads as TGCGCCAGCAGTGCACTAGAGTTCACAGATACGCAGTATTTT. This codes for CASSALEFTDTQYF.

This clone was seen more than once but under ten times. The CDR3, as DNA: TGCGCCAGCAGCACCGACAGCTATGGCTACACCTTC. This sequence encodes CASSTDSYGYTF. V gene TRBV5-1 combines with J gene TRBJ1-2; tentatively, D is TRBD1 (5 bases). CDR1 is SGHRS and CDR2 is YFSETQ in the germline V gene. V dropped 4 bases and J dropped 4 bases, with 8 bases sitting between them. The CDR3 has 12 residues. Looking up the rest from reference TRBV5-1 and TRBJ1-2 gives the full variable domain: KAGVTQTPRYLIKTRGQQVTLSCSPISGHRSVSWYQQTPGQGLQFLFEYFSETQRNKGNFPGRFSGRQFSNSRSEMNVSTLELGDSALYLCASSTDSYGYTFGSGTRLTVV.

This chain joins TRBV4-3 and TRBJ2-5, with 8 positions matching TRBD2. The CDR3 has 14 amino acids. CDR1 is LGHNA and CDR2 is YSLEER in the germline V gene. The V segment lost 4 bases and the J segment 2 bases; nucleotides outside the gene matches: 3. For the CDR3, the DNA is TGCGCCAGCAGCCGAGGACTAGCTCAAGAGACCCAGTACTTC. Residues: CASSRGLAQETQYF.

The V and J genes are TRBV19 and TRBJ1-5, with D maybe TRBD1 (5 bases). Germline V gene data show CDR1 as LNHDA and CDR2 as SQIVND (reference sequence). This CDR3 spans 14 amino acids. Trimming pared 3 bases from V and 6 bases from J, leaving 12 bases between. In nucleotides, the CDR3 is TGTGCCAGTAGTATGCTCAGGGCGAGTCAGCCCCAGCATTTT. Encoded protein: CASSMLRASQPQHF.

On this clone itself: At the DNA level, this CDR3 is encoded by other sequences in the same sample as well. This chain links TRBV18 with TRBJ2-3; TRBD1 agrees at 7 bases. V trimming: 3 bases; J trimming: 3 bases; junction bases outside the gene matches: 6. Germline V gives CDR1 KGHSH, CDR2 LQKENI. The CDR3 is 15 amino acids. The DNA for the CDR3 is TGTGCCAGCTCACCTAACAGGGGCGGGACAGATACGCAGTATTTT. This encodes CASSPNRGGTDTQYF.

V is TRBV11-1 and J is TRBJ1-1, with D tentatively TRBD1 (5 bases). This CDR3 is built from 16 residues. Germline CDR1 SGHAT, CDR2 FQDESV (reference sequence). Trimming stripped 5 bases from V and 2 bases from J, with 18 bases between. In DNA form, the CDR3 reads TGTGCCAGCAGCCCCGGCAAGGGGAGATCAAACACTGAAGCTTTCTTT. Its protein product is CASSPGKGRSNTEAFF.

The chain combines TRBV6-1 with TRBJ1-4, with no clear D. CDR1 is MNHNS and CDR2 is SASEGT in the germline V gene. V lost 0 bases and J lost 4, with 9 bases in between. This CDR3 spans 15 amino acids. The CDR3 spells CASSEARQHNEKLFF. The CDR3 DNA sequence: TGTGCCAGCAGTGAAGCTCGTCAACATAATGAAAAACTGTTTTTT.

V usage is TRBV29-1 and J usage is TRBJ1-2; perhaps TRBD1 as D (6 bases). The germline CDR1 and CDR2 sequences are SQVTM and ANQGSEA. The ends were cut back, 3 bases at V and 4 bases at J, with 12 bases in the middle. There are 13 residues in the CDR3. The CDR3 DNA follows: TGCAGCGTTGATGAACAGGGACCCTATGGCTACACCTTC. This gives the protein CSVDEQGPYGYTF.